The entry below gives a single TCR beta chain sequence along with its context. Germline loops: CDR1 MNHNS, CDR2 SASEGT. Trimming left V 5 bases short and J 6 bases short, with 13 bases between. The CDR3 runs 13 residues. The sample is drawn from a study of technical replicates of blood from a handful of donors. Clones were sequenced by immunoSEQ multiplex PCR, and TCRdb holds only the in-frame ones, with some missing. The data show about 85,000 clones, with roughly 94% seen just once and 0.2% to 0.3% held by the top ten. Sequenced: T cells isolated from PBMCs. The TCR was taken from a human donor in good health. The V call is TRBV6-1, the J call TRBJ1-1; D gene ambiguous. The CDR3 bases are TGTGCCAGCAGTCTTTGGCCCGTCCCTGAAGCTTTCTTT. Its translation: CASSLWPVPEAFF.